A selection of T cell receptor beta chains follows, all from one sample in a study of CD8 T cells in ankylosing spondylitis. TCRdb re-called the 5' RACE reads through MiXCR, storing one row per CDR3 protein. In the table there are roughly 97,000 distinct CDR3 sequences, roughly 8.3% of which are singletons. The sequenced sample was blood, either unsorted or a sorted T cell fraction (not recorded which). The receptors originated from a male donor with ankylosing spondylitis or in good health (not recorded which). Each CDR3 is given with its conserved first and last residue. The D gene is left open where the match is weak. Size is omitted from some rows. Given values are once, few, many or a class for expanded clones.

.	many	TRBJ2-5	TRBV11-1	CASSLAMTDDGGETQYF	TGTGCCAGCAGCTTAGCGATGACGGACGATGGAGGGGAGACCCAGTACTTC
.	many	TRBJ2-7	TRBV7-9	CASSLVSGDLIYEQYF	TGTGCCAGCAGCTTAGTTTCCGGGGACTTAATCTACGAGCAGTACTTC
TRBD2	many	TRBJ2-1	TRBV10-3	CAISGSSGSDYNEQFF	TGTGCCATCAGTGGATCTAGCGGGTCGGACTACAATGAGCAGTTCTTC
TRBD1	few	TRBJ2-7	TRBV7-2	CASSLVGTGFYEQYF	TGTGCCAGCAGCTTAGTCGGGACAGGGTTCTACGAGCAGTACTTC
.	.	TRBJ2-1	TRBV6-1	CAATGFGVQFF	TGTGCCGCAACAGGATTCGGCGTGCAGTTCTTC
.	many	TRBJ2-5	TRBV18	CASSPWGAHETQYF	TGTGCCAGCTCACCATGGGGGGCGCATGAGACCCAGTACTTC
.	many	TRBJ2-2	TRBV29-1	CSVLAQLNTGELFF	TGCAGCGTTCTGGCTCAGCTGAACACCGGGGAGCTGTTTTTT
TRBD1	many	TRBJ2-5	TRBV20-1	CSATTGGQETQYF	TGCAGTGCGACTACAGGGGGGCAAGAGACCCAGTACTTC
TRBD1	many	TRBJ2-3	TRBV5-1	CASSSGTGNPDTQYF	TGCGCCAGCAGCTCCGGGACAGGGAACCCAGATACGCAGTATTTT
TRBD1	many	TRBJ2-4	TRBV2	CASRDRAKNIQYF	TGTGCCAGCAGGGACAGGGCGAAAAACATTCAGTACTTC
TRBD1	.	TRBJ2-7	TRBV20-1	CSVKGTGGSSVYF	TGCAGTGTAAAAGGGACAGGGGGGTCGAGCGTGTACTTC
TRBD1	many	TRBJ2-3	TRBV5-5	CASRLTGTSDTQYF	TGTGCCAGCAGGCTGACAGGGACGTCAGATACGCAGTATTTT
TRBD1	many	TRBJ1-1	TRBV7-2	CASSPGGFTEAFF	TGTGCCAGCAGCCCAGGGGGTTTCACTGAAGCTTTCTTT
TRBD1	many	TRBJ2-1	TRBV20-1	CSGAPGQGTYNEQFF	TGCAGTGGGGCACCGGGACAGGGGACCTACAATGAGCAGTTCTTC
TRBD2	many	TRBJ2-7	TRBV6-9	CASGGASGRGRQEQYF	TGTGCCAGCGGAGGGGCTAGCGGGAGGGGACGACAAGAGCAGTACTTC
.	many	TRBJ1-1	TRBV5-5	CASSLALGGHTEAFF	TGTGCCAGCAGCTTGGCGCTAGGGGGGCACACTGAAGCTTTCTTT
TRBD1	few	TRBJ1-1	TRBV30	CAWSSTGGTEAFF	TGTGCCTGGAGTTCGACAGGGGGCACTGAAGCTTTCTTT
.	few	TRBJ2-6	TRBV4-3	CASSQGSGSWGSGANVLTF	TGCGCCAGCAGCCAAGGCTCGGGGTCTTGGGGCTCTGGGGCCAACGTCCTGACTTTC
.	many	TRBJ2-7	TRBV20-1	CSALPYSGSYEQYF	TGCAGTGCCTTACCTTACAGTGGCTCCTACGAGCAGTACTTC
.	many	TRBJ1-2	TRBV7-2	CASSLLTVGFMYGYTF	TGTGCCAGCAGCTTACTGACCGTTGGGTTTATGTATGGCTACACCTTC